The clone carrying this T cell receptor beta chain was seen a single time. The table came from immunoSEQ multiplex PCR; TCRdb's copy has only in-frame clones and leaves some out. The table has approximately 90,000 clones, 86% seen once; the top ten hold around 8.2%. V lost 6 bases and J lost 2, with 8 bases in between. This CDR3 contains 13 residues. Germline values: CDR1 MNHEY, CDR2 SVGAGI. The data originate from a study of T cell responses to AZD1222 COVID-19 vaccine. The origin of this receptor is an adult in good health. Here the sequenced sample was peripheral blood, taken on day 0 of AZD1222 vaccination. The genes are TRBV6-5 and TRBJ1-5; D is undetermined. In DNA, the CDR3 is TGTGCCAGCAGAGGCAACCGCAATCAGCCCCAGCATTTT. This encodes CASRGNRNQPQHF.